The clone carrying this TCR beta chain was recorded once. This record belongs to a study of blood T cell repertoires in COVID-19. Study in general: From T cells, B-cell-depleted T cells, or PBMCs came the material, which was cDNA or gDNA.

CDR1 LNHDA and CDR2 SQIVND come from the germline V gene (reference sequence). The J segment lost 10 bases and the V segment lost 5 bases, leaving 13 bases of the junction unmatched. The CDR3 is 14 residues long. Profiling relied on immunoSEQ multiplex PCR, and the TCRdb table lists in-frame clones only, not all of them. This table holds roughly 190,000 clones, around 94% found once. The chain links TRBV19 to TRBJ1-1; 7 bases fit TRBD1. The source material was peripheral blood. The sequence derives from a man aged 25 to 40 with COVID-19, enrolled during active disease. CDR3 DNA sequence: TGTGCCAGTAGTGCCTCCGGGACAGCCAACGGAGCTTTCTTT. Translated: CASSASGTANGAFF.